This TCR beta chain originates from a study of neoadjuvant anti-PD-1 for oral cavity cancer. Study results and limitations: PBMC Gini-index clonality exceeded responders' in non-responders post-nivolumab. Treg/Th17 ratio rose with pretreatment blood and fell with post-treatment tumor TCRbeta clonality.

These oral cavity squamous cell carcinomas were HPV-negative and locally advanced. The CDR3 is 16 amino acids. V shed 4 bases and J 6 bases; nucleotides not matched to a gene: 9. The germline CDR1 and CDR2 sequences are MNHNS and SASEGT. Turning to this clone: Its antigen is not known.

The table came from immunoSEQ multiplex PCR; TCRdb's copy has only in-frame clones and leaves some out. The top ten hold just over 2.5% of the sample, which has about 61,000 clones, more than 65% seen once. This sequence was found in a person between 40 and 85 years old with oral cavity squamous cell carcinoma. The chain joins TRBV6-1 to TRBJ1-5; 10 bases fit TRBD1. The sample here was PBMCs, taken before nivolumab (anti-PD-1) treatment. CDR3 DNA sequence: TGTGCCAGCAGTGGGGGGGACAGGGGAGGATTTCAGCCCCAGCATTTT. Its protein is CASSGGDRGGFQPQHF.